One and the same sample provided the 28 T cell receptor beta chains below, sequenced in a study of shared clonotypes between healthy human individuals. CD45RO-negative CD8 cells positively selected for CCR7 made up the naive population, which excluded terminally differentiated effector memory CD45RA+ cells. TCRdb's copy holds only in-frame clones and misses some; the assay was immunoSEQ multiplex PCR. The sample lists roughly 570,000 clones; 95% to 98% were seen once. The specimen was naive CD8+ T cells sorted from blood. These receptors came from a man aged 25-40 years in good health.

The chain has TRBV5-5 and TRBJ1-2; D not certain. Between the trimmed V and J ends, which lost 7 bases and 4 bases, there was a span of 14 bases. The CDR3 sequence is 13 residues long. CDR1 and CDR2 from the germline V gene are SGHKS and YYEKEE (reference sequence). For the CDR3, the DNA is TGTGCCAGCCTCTCGCGAAAGACCTATGGCTACACCTTC. Its protein is CASLSRKTYGYTF.

DNA of the CDR3: TGTGCCAGCAGTGATAGTCGGACACTCTACGAGCAGTACTTC. This encodes CASSDSRTLYEQYF. V gene TRBV6-5 combines with J gene TRBJ2-7; possible D gene TRBD1, 5 bases. V shed 5 bases and J shed 3 bases, with 14 bases lying between them. The CDR3 spans 14 residues. Germline assignment: CDR1 MNHEY and CDR2 SVGAGI.

V is TRBV20-1 and J is TRBJ2-7; a weak D match, TRBD1 (5 bases). The CDR3 contains 11 residues. The V gene lost 5 bases and the J gene lost 6 bases, with 11 bases spanning the gap. Per the germline V gene, CDR1 is DFQATT and CDR2 is SNEGSKA (reference sequence). Here the CDR3 reads CSARQGFEQYF. CDR3 bases: TGCAGTGCTCGGCAGGGCTTCGAGCAGTACTTC.

The rearrangement joins TRBV19 to TRBJ2-7; D is unresolved. CDR1 and CDR2 (germline): LNHDA, SQIVND (reference sequence). The V end lost 5 bases, the J end lost 5 bases, and 19 bases lay between the germline ends. CDR3 size: 15 residues. The CDR3 coding sequence is TGTGCCAGTAGTCCGGGTGTACATTACCTAGACGAGCAGTACTTC. The encoded protein is CASSPGVHYLDEQYF. The full variable domain, with the rest looked up from reference TRBV19 and TRBJ2-7, is DGGITQSPKYLFRKEGQNVTLSCEQNLNHDAMYWYRQDPGQGLRLIYYSQIVNDFQKGDIAEGYSVSREKKESFPLTVTSAQKNPTAFYLCASSPGVHYLDEQYFGPGTRLTVT.

This clone was seen only once. The V and J genes are TRBV4-3 and TRBJ2-3, with a possible D match to TRBD2 (5 bases). This CDR3 has 15 amino acids. With 4 bases removed from V and 1 base from J, the gap between germline ends came to 12 bases. The germline CDR1 and CDR2 sequences are LGHNA and YSLEER. The CDR3 reads CASSPKRSRTDTQYF. CDR3 nucleotides: TGCGCCAGCAGCCCGAAGCGGAGCCGCACAGATACGCAGTATTTT.

This chain connects TRBV28 to TRBJ2-1, with D hard to call. This CDR3 region has 16 residues. Germline V gene lookup returns CDR1 MDHEN and CDR2 SYDVKM. With 6 bases removed from V and 1 base from J, the gap between germline ends came to 16 bases. The CDR3 region has the DNA TGTGCCAGCAGGAATGGGTACAGCGTTTCCTACAATGAGCAGTTCTTC. Protein product: CASRNGYSVSYNEQFF.

CDR3 bases: TGTGCCAGCAGTCTAGCGGGAAATGGACCCGAGCAGTTCTTC. Translation: CASSLAGNGPEQFF. The genes are TRBV27 and TRBJ2-1, with 9 bases fitting TRBD2. Germline trimming cut 5 bases from V and 10 bases from J; bases unmatched to any gene: 9. Germline V gene data show CDR1 as MNHEY and CDR2 as SMNVEV (reference sequence). The CDR3 sequence is 14 residues long.

The rearrangement joins TRBV25-1 to TRBJ2-1, with D unresolved. V was clipped by 5 bases and J by 0 bases, with 11 bases between them. The length of the CDR3 is 15 residues. CDR1 and CDR2 (germline): MGHDK, SYGVNS. The CDR3: CASSWRGSSYNEQFF. The CDR3 coding sequence is TGTGCCAGCAGTTGGCGCGGAAGCTCCTACAATGAGCAGTTCTTC.

The V call is TRBV4-1, the J call TRBJ2-3, with a weak D call TRBD2 (5 bases). Germline V lookup: CDR1 MGHRA, CDR2 YSYEKL. The CDR3 consists of 16 residues. V lost 0 bases and J lost 0, with 10 bases in between. The CDR3 loop is CASSQDPGYSTDTQYF. The CDR3 DNA is TGCGCCAGCAGCCAAGATCCGGGGTACAGCACAGATACGCAGTATTTT.

The chain uses TRBV19 and TRBJ1-5; D not certain. Germline CDR1 reads LNHDA; CDR2 reads SQIVND (reference sequence). V lost 6 bases and J lost 6, with 15 bases in between. CDR3 size: 14 residues. CDR3 in DNA: TGTGCCAGTAGGACCAGGAAGTTGGGTCAGCCCCAGCATTTT. This sequence encodes CASRTRKLGQPQHF.

The rearrangement links TRBV11-3 to TRBJ2-2, with TRBD1 matching 9 bases. The germline CDR1 and CDR2 sequences are SGHNT and YENEEA. With V trimmed by 2 bases and J by 1 base, 2 bases remained unmatched. This CDR3 is 16 amino acids long. CDR3 bases: TGTGCCAGCAGCTTACCGGGACAGGGGAACACCGGGGAGCTGTTTTTT. Translation: CASSLPGQGNTGELFF.

The genes are TRBV7-3 and TRBJ2-7; no definite D call. The CDR3 runs 13 residues. The germline CDR1 and CDR2 sequences are SGHTA and FQGTGA. V lost 2 bases, J lost 3 bases, and 8 bases lay in between. The CDR3: CASSLFPGYEQYF. In nucleotides, the CDR3 is TGTGCCAGCAGCTTATTCCCGGGCTACGAGCAGTACTTC.

This sequence joins TRBV11-2 and TRBJ2-1; no clear D gene. CDR1 is SGHAT and CDR2 is FQNNGV in the germline V gene. Trimming took 2 bases from V and 2 from J, leaving 19 bases between them. This CDR3 has 18 amino acids. CDR3 coding DNA: TGTGCCAGCAGCTTATTGATCGCGGAAGGGCAACCCTACAATGAGCAGTTCTTC. Translating gives CASSLLIAEGQPYNEQFF.

This chain uses TRBV4-1 with TRBJ2-7; D is uncertain. Per germline, CDR1 MGHRA and CDR2 YSYEKL. The CDR3 totals 11 residues. The V and J ends lost 4 bases and 5 bases respectively, with 6 bases between them. CDR3 sequence (DNA): TGCGCCAGCAGCCTCGACCACGAGCAGTACTTC. Residues: CASSLDHEQYF.

This CDR3 is CASSIGSNNEQFF. DNA for the CDR3: TGTGCCAGCAGCATAGGGTCCAACAATGAGCAGTTCTTC. This sequence joins TRBV6-6 and TRBJ2-1; D not resolved. The germline CDR1 and CDR2 sequences are MNHNY and SVGAGI (reference sequence). Trimming left V 6 bases short and J 5 bases short, with 11 bases between. CDR3 length: 13 residues.

The V and J genes are TRBV10-1 and TRBJ2-3, with 10 bases that match TRBD2. Losses at the gene ends were 2 bases for V and 5 bases for J; bases not matched to a gene: 7. CDR1 is WNHNN, CDR2 SYGVQD, per germline (reference sequence). The CDR3 is made up of 16 amino acids. This CDR3 is CASSEASGSFLDTQYF. The CDR3 coding sequence is TGCGCCAGCAGTGAGGCTAGCGGGAGTTTCTTAGATACGCAGTATTTT.

The chain joins TRBV14 to TRBJ2-7, with 7 bases fitting TRBD2. The germline CDR1 and CDR2 sequences are SGHDN and FVKESK. This CDR3 region has 12 residues. Trimming took 4 bases from V and 5 from J; bases not matched to a gene: 2. CDR3 region: CASSPGGNEQYF. CDR3 in DNA: TGTGCCAGCAGCCCCGGGGGGAACGAGCAGTACTTC. The full variable domain, in which reference TRBV14 and TRBJ2-7 provide the parts outside the CDR3, is EAGVTQFPSHSVIEKGQTVTLRCDPISGHDNLYWYRRVMGKEIKFLLHFVKESKQDESGMPNNRFLAERTGGTYSTLKVQPAELEDSGVYFCASSPGGNEQYFGPGTRLTVT.

The rearrangement joins TRBV7-2 to TRBJ2-7; 7 nucleotides agree with TRBD2. This CDR3 has 17 amino acids. Germline V CDR1 and CDR2: SGHTA, FQGNSA. Germline trimming cut 4 bases from V and 3 bases from J; bases unmatched to any gene: 15. The CDR3, as DNA: TGTGCCAGCAGCTCCCGCATGGGGGGAGGGTCAATCTACGAGCAGTACTTC. Translating it yields CASSSRMGGGSIYEQYF.

This clone showed up just once. The CDR3 sequence: CATSRRDQPQHF. The CDR3 DNA reads TGTGCCACCAGCAGACGGGATCAGCCCCAGCATTTT. The rearrangement links TRBV15 to TRBJ1-5; D ambiguous. This CDR3 is 12 amino acids long. V was shortened by 2 bases and J by 5 bases, with 4 bases between the two germline ends. Germline lookup yields CDR1 LNHNV and CDR2 YYDKDF (reference sequence).

The chain is built from TRBV11-3 and TRBJ2-2; TRBD2 matches at 7 bases. This CDR3 region has 18 residues. The germline gives CDR1 SGHNT, CDR2 YENEEA. Unmatched junction bases numbered 15, after V lost 4 bases and J lost 4 bases. CDR3 in amino acids: CASSSGRREEVSTGELFF. CDR3 in DNA: TGTGCCAGCAGCTCCGGGAGGAGGGAAGAGGTTAGCACCGGGGAGCTGTTTTTT.

This CDR3 reads CASSRTGVRNEQYF. For the CDR3, the DNA is TGTGCCAGCAGCCGCACGGGTGTTCGAAACGAGCAGTACTTC. The genes are TRBV27 and TRBJ2-7; D gene uncertain. The CDR3 loop spans 14 amino acids. Germline V CDR1 and CDR2: MNHEY, SMNVEV (reference sequence). With 6 bases removed from V and 5 bases from J, the gap between germline ends came to 17 bases.

V gene TRBV28 combines with J gene TRBJ2-3, with 7 bases identical to TRBD2. The CDR3 has 16 amino acids. CDR1 is MDHEN and CDR2 is SYDVKM in the germline V gene. V shed 3 bases and J 0 bases; nucleotides not matched to a gene: 6. The CDR3, as DNA: TGTGCCAGCAGTTTGGGGAGGGTATGGAGCACAGATACGCAGTATTTT. It codes for CASSLGRVWSTDTQYF.

This chain connects TRBV27 to TRBJ2-3; D is uncertain. The V end was cut by 8 bases, the J end by 5 bases, with 14 bases between. Per germline, CDR1 MNHEY and CDR2 SMNVEV (reference sequence). The CDR3 length is 13 residues. The CDR3 coding sequence is TGTGCCAGCGCTCGAGTTTACGAAGATACGCAGTATTTT. Encoded protein: CASARVYEDTQYF.

Remarks on this clone: The sample holds other DNA sequences that translate to the same CDR3. The chain couples TRBV10-1 to TRBJ2-7; 7 positions agree with TRBD1. V shed 3 bases, J shed 1 base, and the junction held 3 bases outside the gene matches. Per the germline V gene, CDR1 is WNHNN and CDR2 is SYGVQD (reference sequence). This CDR3 spans 14 amino acids. The CDR3 here is CASSDRQGSYEQYF. CDR3 bases: TGCGCCAGCAGTGACAGACAGGGATCCTACGAGCAGTACTTC.

The V call is TRBV7-9, the J call TRBJ2-3; weak D call: TRBD2 (6 bases). Trimming took 5 bases from V and 0 from J, leaving 15 bases between them. CDR3 length: 16 residues. The V gene's germline CDR1 is SEHNR and CDR2 FQNEAQ (reference sequence). The CDR3 loop is CASSRTGGVSTDTQYF. DNA of the CDR3: TGTGCCAGCAGCCGTACGGGCGGGGTTAGCACAGATACGCAGTATTTT.

The chain joins TRBV5-6 to TRBJ2-7; 10 bases are shared with TRBD1. This CDR3 is built from 16 residues. Per germline, CDR1 SGHDT and CDR2 YYEEEE. V lost 2 bases, J lost 6 bases, and 11 bases stayed unmatched. CDR3 in DNA: TGTGCCAGCAGCTTTTACCCCGGGACAGGGGTGGTCGAGCAGTACTTC. Translating it yields CASSFYPGTGVVEQYF.

This chain joins TRBV9 and TRBJ1-2; TRBD1 agrees at 7 bases. CDR3 length equals 19 residues. Trimming took 0 bases from V and 2 from J; bases not matched to a gene: 16. Germline V CDR1 and CDR2: SGDLS, YYNGEE. The CDR3 spells CASSVGGGGHRSQNYGYTF. The CDR3 DNA sequence: TGTGCCAGCAGCGTAGGAGGGGGCGGACATCGGTCCCAGAACTATGGCTACACCTTC. Full variable domain (missing parts from reference TRBV9 and TRBJ1-2): DSGVTQTPKHLITATGQRVTLRCSPRSGDLSVYWYQQSLDQGLQFLIQYYNGEERAKGNILERFSAQQFPDLHSELNLSSLELGDSALYFCASSVGGGGHRSQNYGYTFGSGTRLTVV.

The V and J genes are TRBV11-3 and TRBJ1-5, with 9 bases matching TRBD1. The CDR3 is 15 amino acids. Germline CDR1 and CDR2: SGHNT and YENEEA. Losses at the gene ends were 7 bases for V and 4 bases for J; bases not matched to a gene: 8. CDR3 sequence (DNA): TGTGCCAGCATCAAAACAGGGGGCTTTAATCAGCCCCAGCATTTT. Translating it yields CASIKTGGFNQPQHF. The entire variable domain, with the rest obtained from reference TRBV11-3 and TRBJ1-5, is as follows: EAGVVQSPRYKIIEKKQPVAFWCNPISGHNTLYWYLQNLGQGPELLIRYENEEAVDDSQLPKDRFSAERLKGVDSTLKIQPAELGDSAVYLCASIKTGGFNQPQHFGDGTRLSIL.